Included here is one T cell receptor (beta chain) sequence, with context. Trimming removed 6 bases from V and 2 bases from J, with 15 bases in between. The CDR3 totals 15 residues. Germline values: CDR1 KGHSH, CDR2 LQKENI. TCRdb itself ran the 5' RACE reads through MiXCR, one entry per CDR3 protein. Of 300,000 or so distinct CDR3 sequences in the sample, around 8.1% are singletons; the top ten hold approximately 16%. The data were taken from a study of T cells after yellow fever vaccination. The source was PBMCs, collected more than 40 days after the first yellow fever vaccination. This TCR was sampled from a man aged 18 to 35 who received the YFV17D yellow fever vaccine. The rearrangement links TRBV18 to TRBJ2-3; perhaps TRBD2 as D (6 bases). The CDR3 bases are TGTGCCAGCTCTCCGGGACTCCCATACACAGATACGCAGTATTTT. Its translation is CASSPGLPYTDTQYF.